The 8 T cell receptor beta chains listed next were all sequenced from one sample in a study of vaccination effects on CD4 cells after COVID-19. These receptors' targets are unknown. Sequencing followed a ViraFEST assay step that expanded antigen-specific CD4+ T cells with viral peptide pools. At the end of around 11 days of culture, CD4+ T cells were isolated. Vaccination of participants consisted of two doses of either the BNT162b2 or mRNA-1273 vaccine. Libraries were prepared by immunoSEQ multiplex PCR; TCRdb keeps only in-frame clonotypes and omits some of them. The top ten clones hold roughly 1.6% of a sample with fewer than 80,000 clones, over 70% of them seen once. Sequenced material: CD4+ T cells from PBMCs cultured with HCoV-229E spike peptides, taken after COVID-19 vaccination. The receptors originated from a human donor who received a COVID-19 vaccine.

The chain couples TRBV15 to TRBJ2-1, with 7 bases identical to TRBD1. From germline, CDR1 is LNHNV and CDR2 YYDKDF (reference sequence). The CDR3 contains 15 residues. Trimming removed 5 bases from V and 9 bases from J; junction bases left unmatched: 13. The CDR3: CATSWKKGQLSEQFF. DNA of the CDR3: TGTGCCACCAGCTGGAAAAAGGGACAGTTGAGTGAGCAGTTCTTC.

The gene calls are TRBV15 and TRBJ2-3; 9 nucleotides align to TRBD2. Unmatched junction bases numbered 2, after V lost 7 bases and J lost 3 bases. Germline-derived CDR1 and CDR2 are LNHNV and YYDKDF (reference sequence). The CDR3 is made up of 13 amino acids. DNA for the CDR3: TGTGCCACCATGGCGGGGGGGACAGATACGCAGTATTTT. This sequence encodes CATMAGGTDTQYF.

This clone was seen a handful of times. The chain is built from TRBV6-2 or TRBV6-3 and TRBJ1-1; a possible D gene is TRBD1 (5 bases). The germline V gene encodes CDR1 MNHEY and CDR2 SVGEGT. Trimming pared 1 base from V and 0 bases from J, leaving 12 bases between. The CDR3 has 16 residues. The chain's CDR3 is CASSYLGPSMNTEAFF. The DNA of the CDR3 is TGTGCCAGCAGTTACTTGGGACCCTCGATGAACACTGAAGCTTTCTTT.

This clone was detected only a few times. The chain recombines TRBV2 with TRBJ1-1; D remains unclear. V was cut by 1 base and J by 7 bases, with 10 bases left in between. Germline CDR1 is SNHLY and CDR2 is FYNNEI. This CDR3 has 13 residues. CDR3 protein: CASSEGPRDEAFF. CDR3 nucleotide sequence: TGTGCCAGCAGTGAAGGCCCACGAGATGAAGCTTTCTTT.

This clone appeared a few times. This rearrangement joins TRBV5-6 to TRBJ2-2; TRBD1 matches 8 bases. V lost 8 bases and J lost 2; bases outside the gene matches: 14. In germline, CDR1 is SGHDT, CDR2 YYEEEE. The CDR3 has 17 amino acids. DNA of the CDR3: TGTGCCAGATCGAGGGACAGGCCACTCATCAACACCGGGGAGCTGTTTTTT. Its protein product is CARSRDRPLINTGELFF.

This clone has a handful of counts. The chain uses TRBV5-5 and TRBJ2-7; 8 nucleotides align to TRBD2. The trim removed 4 bases at V and 1 base at J, leaving 4 bases unmatched. CDR1 is SGHKS and CDR2 is YYEKEE in the germline V gene (reference sequence). The CDR3 has 14 residues. Here the CDR3 reads CASSQTGGSYEQYV. For the CDR3, the DNA is TGTGCCAGCAGCCAAACGGGGGGGTCCTACGAGCAGTACGTC.

This chain connects TRBV15 to TRBJ1-3; D unresolved. Germline CDR1 is LNHNV and CDR2 is YYDKDF (reference sequence). The CDR3 has 17 residues. V dropped 3 bases and J dropped 0 bases, with 15 bases sitting between them. The CDR3 DNA reads TGTGCCACCAGCAGGTCGACGGTTACTAACTCTGGAAACACCATATATTTT. It codes for CATSRSTVTNSGNTIYF.

The J gene is TRBJ2-4, the V gene TRBV27, with 7 bases matching TRBD1. Unmatched junction bases numbered 7, after V lost 3 bases and J lost 2 bases. Germline V gives CDR1 MNHEY, CDR2 SMNVEV (reference sequence). This CDR3 has 16 amino acids. The DNA for the CDR3 is TGTGCCAGCAGTTTTACCTCCAGGGGGACCAAAAACATTCAGTACTTC. Translated, it gives CASSFTSRGTKNIQYF.